The source of this T cell receptor beta chain is a study of blood T cell repertoires in COVID-19 (dated by TCRdb to 2018 to 2021). About the investigation overall: Samples from collaborators originated in the United States, Italy and Spain and spanned both the acute and convalescent phases of COVID-19. The repertoires were released in a freely available public database meant as a resource for research on the immune response to SARS-CoV-2. Samples were obtained from the ongoing ImmuneRACE study (first 160 participants) and from 1,200 or so subjects provided by 6 global collaborators. HLA class I and class II types, where available, came from metadata supplied by the sample provider rather than from assay-based typing. The material from the prospective study consisted of cDNA or gDNA derived from T cells, B-cell-depleted T cells, or PBMCs. Sample metadata almost always included a de-identified subject ID, COVID-19 status, age in years and sex. The dataset comprised deeply sampled blood TCRbeta repertoires from subjects exposed to, actively infected with, or recovered from COVID-19. Broad study findings and their caveats: The quantity of clinical and demographic metadata differed by source and by participant and was supplied without curation.

This clone has a single count. The specificity of this receptor is unknown. Base quality data are lacking; no much larger clone is found one base away. Reading from cysteine to phenylalanine, the CDR3 counts 13 amino acids. CDR3 DNA only is kept here, 39 bases in frame from base 1. V sheds 1 base and J sheds 4 bases, leaving 7 bases between their ends. The germline V gene (reference sequence) gives CDR1 as LNHDA and CDR2 as SQIVND. The immunoSEQ Assay, a bias-controlled multiplex PCR, was used to amplify TCRbeta CDR3 regions from genomic DNA. The paper's processing steps were these. The number of nucleated cells in each sample was estimated by amplification of reference gene primers within the assay. To quantify the absolute abundance of each unique TCRbeta CDR3 rearrangement, sequence reads were collapsed and filtered. For each sample, productive Simpson clonality was calculated as the square root of Simpson's diversity index over productive rearrangements. TCRdb re-hosts the immuneACCESS table, in-frame sequences only. Its copies lack some clones; in the studies checked, an unresolved V gene accounts for under half of them, and the cause for the rest is not known. V, J and clone size derive from that table, while D and trimming were established from the DNA sequence. The sample table shows 180,000 or so clones, and 60% to 85% are seen once. The ten most abundant clones make up roughly 7.8% of the sample.

Collaborating institutions collected whole blood in K2EDTA tubes following their own protocols. For TCRbeta analysis, collaborator samples were shipped as frozen whole blood, as isolated PBMCs, or as DNA extracted from either sample type. Sequenced material: peripheral blood. This sequence uses TRBV19 and TRBJ2-5; a tentative D match to TRBD2 spans 5 bases. The TCR comes from a woman aged 45-65 years with active or convalescent COVID-19. The DNA reads TGTGCCAGTAGTATAGGGACTGTAGAGACCCAGTACTTC. Translated, this is CASSIGTVETQYF.